These T cell receptor beta chains were read from a single sample in a study of OX40 agonist ivuxolimab in advanced cancers. Assay: immunoSEQ multiplex PCR; the TCRdb copy retains only in-frame clones and omits some. The table shows 50,000 to 65,000 clones, with around 80% occurring only once. The material sequenced was CD4+ or CD8+ T cells sorted from blood, taken in a trial of the OX40 agonist ivuxolimab. All receptors derive from an adult with an advanced solid tumor such as melanoma, head and neck, liver or kidney cancer. CDR3s include the opening cysteine and the closing phenylalanine or tryptophan. A D gene is named only where the DNA matches it firmly. Clone sizes are given selectively: once, few, many, or a class where the clone is expanded.

clone size: -
V gene: TRBV6-6
J gene: TRBJ1-5
D gene: -
CDR3 DNA: TGTGCCAGCATTCCTAAGAGCGGGGGCGGGCAGCCCCAGCATTTT
CDR3 protein: CASIPKSGGGQPQHF

clone size: few
V gene: TRBV6-1
J gene: TRBJ1-3
D gene: -
CDR3 DNA: TGTGCCAGCATGTGGGGGGGGTCTGGAAACACCATATATTTT
CDR3 protein: CASMWGGSGNTIYF

clone size: -
V gene: TRBV11-2
J gene: TRBJ1-4
D gene: -
CDR3 DNA: TGTGCCAGCAGCTTTAGAGATGAAAAACTGTTTTTT
CDR3 protein: CASSFRDEKLFF

clone size: few
V gene: TRBV4-1
J gene: TRBJ2-2
D gene: TRBD1
CDR3 DNA: TGCGCCAGCAGCCAAGTGGACAGGGACACCGGGGAGCTGTTTTTT
CDR3 protein: CASSQVDRDTGELFF

clone size: -
V gene: TRBV7-3
J gene: TRBJ2-2
D gene: TRBD2
CDR3 DNA: TGTGCCAGCAGCTTACTAGCGGGAGCGACCGGGGAGCTGTTTTTT
CDR3 protein: CASSLLAGATGELFF

clone size: -
V gene: TRBV11-2
J gene: TRBJ2-7
D gene: TRBD2
CDR3 DNA: TGTGCCAGCAGCACTAGCGGGCCGACCTCCTACGAGCAGTACTTC
CDR3 protein: CASSTSGPTSYEQYF

clone size: -
V gene: TRBV7-7
J gene: TRBJ2-1
D gene: TRBD2
CDR3 DNA: TGTGCCAGCAGCTTACTCGAGCGGGGTGAGCAGTTCTTC
CDR3 protein: CASSLLERGEQFF

clone size: -
V gene: TRBV6-6
J gene: TRBJ2-1
D gene: TRBD1
CDR3 DNA: TGTGCCAGCAGACGAATGGACAGGGCCTATGAGCAGTTCTTC
CDR3 protein: CASRRMDRAYEQFF

clone size: -
V gene: TRBV19
J gene: TRBJ2-5
D gene: -
CDR3 DNA: TGTGCCAGTAGTATAAGGTTCGTGGGAGTGGAGACCCAGTACTTC
CDR3 protein: CASSIRFVGVETQYF

clone size: -
V gene: TRBV18
J gene: TRBJ2-3
D gene: TRBD2
CDR3 DNA: TGTGCCAGCTCACCGGGACTAGCGCAGACAGATACGCAGTATTTT
CDR3 protein: CASSPGLAQTDTQYF

clone size: -
V gene: TRBV4-1
J gene: TRBJ2-7
D gene: -
CDR3 DNA: TGCGCCAGCAGCCATAGTCGTGGAGGGAGTTCCTACGAGCAGTACTTC
CDR3 protein: CASSHSRGGSSYEQYF

clone size: -
V gene: TRBV4-2
J gene: TRBJ1-1
D gene: TRBD1
CDR3 DNA: TGTGCCAGCAGTTCGGGGACAGTATTACCGATTGAAGCTTTCTTT
CDR3 protein: CASSSGTVLPIEAFF

clone size: -
V gene: TRBV13
J gene: TRBJ1-3
D gene: -
CDR3 DNA: TGTGCCAGCAGCTTAGCGATCGGATTCTCTGGAAACACCATATATTTT
CDR3 protein: CASSLAIGFSGNTIYF

clone size: -
V gene: TRBV18
J gene: TRBJ1-4
D gene: TRBD1
CDR3 DNA: TGTGCCAGCTCCACCGGGACAGGGGGTGAAAAACTGTTTTTT
CDR3 protein: CASSTGTGGEKLFF

clone size: -
V gene: TRBV30
J gene: TRBJ2-3
D gene: TRBD1
CDR3 DNA: TGTGCCTGGGGGGGTCAGGGACAGATCGCAGATACGCAGTATTTT
CDR3 protein: CAWGGQGQIADTQYF

clone size: -
V gene: TRBV30
J gene: TRBJ2-5
D gene: -
CDR3 DNA: TGTGCCTGGAGTCCCCTAGGGAAGCCCGGCAAAGAGACCCAGTACTTC
CDR3 protein: CAWSPLGKPGKETQYF

clone size: -
V gene: TRBV9
J gene: TRBJ1-1
D gene: -
CDR3 DNA: TGTGCCAGCAGCGCGATTTTACGGGGGAACACTGAAGCTTTCTTT
CDR3 protein: CASSAILRGNTEAFF

clone size: -
V gene: TRBV6-5
J gene: TRBJ1-6
D gene: TRBD1
CDR3 DNA: TGTGCCAGCAGTTGGGACAGAAATTCACCCCTCCACTTT
CDR3 protein: CASSWDRNSPLHF

clone size: -
V gene: TRBV7-8
J gene: TRBJ1-2
D gene: -
CDR3 DNA: TGTGCCAGCGGCTACTCGGGGGCGGACTATGGCTACACCTTC
CDR3 protein: CASGYSGADYGYTF

clone size: -
V gene: TRBV10-3
J gene: TRBJ1-2
D gene: -
CDR3 DNA: TGTGCCATCAGTGAGCCACCAGGGCTACAGGGCTATGGCTACACCTTC
CDR3 protein: CAISEPPGLQGYGYTF

clone size: -
V gene: TRBV10-3
J gene: TRBJ2-7
D gene: TRBD1
CDR3 DNA: TGTGCCATCAGTGATCCGGGACAGGGCTACGAGCAGTACTTC
CDR3 protein: CAISDPGQGYEQYF

clone size: -
V gene: TRBV2
J gene: TRBJ2-7
D gene: -
CDR3 DNA: TGTGCCAGCAGGGGGGACCTCGTGGAGCAGTACTTC
CDR3 protein: CASRGDLVEQYF

clone size: -
V gene: TRBV5-1
J gene: TRBJ1-1
D gene: -
CDR3 DNA: TGCGCCAGCAGCTTGGTAACAGGGATCAACACTGAAGCTTTCTTT
CDR3 protein: CASSLVTGINTEAFF

clone size: -
V gene: TRBV7-3
J gene: TRBJ1-2
D gene: TRBD1
CDR3 DNA: TGTGCCAGCAGCTTAACGGCAGGGGGCGCGTATGGCTACACCTTC
CDR3 protein: CASSLTAGGAYGYTF

clone size: -
V gene: TRBV5-1
J gene: TRBJ1-6
D gene: TRBD1
CDR3 DNA: TGCGCCAGCAGCTTAACCGGGACAGCTAATTCACCCCTCCACTTT
CDR3 protein: CASSLTGTANSPLHF

clone size: -
V gene: TRBV28
J gene: TRBJ1-6
D gene: TRBD1
CDR3 DNA: TGTGCCAGCAGTTTGCCCCTAACCGGGACAGAGGATTCACCCCTCCACTTT
CDR3 protein: CASSLPLTGTEDSPLHF

clone size: -
V gene: TRBV5-1
J gene: TRBJ2-3
D gene: TRBD1
CDR3 DNA: TGCGCCAGCAGCTTCGACAGGGGGATGACAGATACGCAGTATTTT
CDR3 protein: CASSFDRGMTDTQYF

clone size: -
V gene: TRBV21-1
J gene: TRBJ2-7
D gene: -
CDR3 DNA: TGTGCCAGCAGGGGAATTGTCGTGTTAGACGAGCAGTACTTC
CDR3 protein: CASRGIVVLDEQYF

clone size: -
V gene: TRBV11-2
J gene: TRBJ2-5
D gene: TRBD2
CDR3 DNA: TGTGCCAGCAGCCCTTGGACTAGCGGGAGGCAAGAGACCCAGTACTTC
CDR3 protein: CASSPWTSGRQETQYF

clone size: once
V gene: TRBV2
J gene: TRBJ2-5
D gene: -
CDR3 DNA: TGTGCCAGCAAGCGAGGGGAAGAGACCCAGTACTTC
CDR3 protein: CASKRGEETQYF

clone size: -
V gene: TRBV7-3
J gene: TRBJ1-1
D gene: -
CDR3 DNA: TGTGCCAGCAGCTTCAACGAAAACACTGAAGCTTTCTTT
CDR3 protein: CASSFNENTEAFF

clone size: -
V gene: TRBV5-1
J gene: TRBJ2-3
D gene: TRBD1
CDR3 DNA: TGCGCCAGCAGCAATTCCAGGGGGCCGTTGCCAACGTTCAGCACAGATACGCAGTATTTT
CDR3 protein: CASSNSRGPLPTFSTDTQYF

clone size: -
V gene: TRBV30
J gene: TRBJ2-5
D gene: -
CDR3 DNA: TGTGCCTGGAGTGTGCCTGGGGAGACCCAGTACTTC
CDR3 protein: CAWSVPGETQYF

clone size: -
V gene: TRBV7-8
J gene: TRBJ1-5
D gene: TRBD1
CDR3 DNA: TGTGCCAGCAGCTTATACCCGGGACAGCGCAATCAGCCCCAGCATTTT
CDR3 protein: CASSLYPGQRNQPQHF

clone size: -
V gene: TRBV7-9
J gene: TRBJ2-2
D gene: -
CDR3 DNA: TGTGCCAGCAGCGTAACCGGGACAAAGAACACCGGGGAGCTGTTTTTT
CDR3 protein: CASSVTGTKNTGELFF

clone size: -
V gene: TRBV11-2
J gene: TRBJ1-2
D gene: -
CDR3 DNA: TGTGCCAGCAGCTTAGTCCCAGGGTCATCTGGCTACACCTTC
CDR3 protein: CASSLVPGSSGYTF

clone size: -
V gene: TRBV30
J gene: TRBJ2-1
D gene: -
CDR3 DNA: TGTGCCTGGAGTGTACGTAAGGGCCAAGCCTACAATGAGCAGTTCTTC
CDR3 protein: CAWSVRKGQAYNEQFF

clone size: -
V gene: TRBV5-6
J gene: TRBJ2-5
D gene: -
CDR3 DNA: TGTGCCAGCAGCTTGTACGAGGACCAGTACTTC
CDR3 protein: CASSLYEDQYF

clone size: -
V gene: TRBV5-4
J gene: TRBJ2-7
D gene: TRBD2
CDR3 DNA: TGTGCCAGCAGCTGGCCGGGTAGCGGGAGAACAAACGAGCAGTACTTC
CDR3 protein: CASSWPGSGRTNEQYF

clone size: -
V gene: TRBV15
J gene: TRBJ1-4
D gene: TRBD1
CDR3 DNA: TGTGCCACCAGCAGAATACACGGACAGGGGACGGAAAAACTGTTTTTT
CDR3 protein: CATSRIHGQGTEKLFF

clone size: -
V gene: TRBV30
J gene: TRBJ2-3
D gene: -
CDR3 DNA: TGTGCCTGGAGTGTACTCCTAGCAGGCAACACAGATACGCAGTATTTT
CDR3 protein: CAWSVLLAGNTDTQYF

clone size: -
V gene: TRBV19
J gene: TRBJ2-6
D gene: TRBD1
CDR3 DNA: TGTGCCAGTACCCCCATTGGAGGACAGGGTATCGGCGGCGGGGCCAACGTCCTGACTTTC
CDR3 protein: CASTPIGGQGIGGGANVLTF

clone size: -
V gene: TRBV6-1
J gene: TRBJ1-1
D gene: -
CDR3 DNA: TGTGCCAGCAGCAGACACGGCGGACAGAACACTGAAGCTTTCTTT
CDR3 protein: CASSRHGGQNTEAFF

clone size: -
V gene: TRBV7-3
J gene: TRBJ2-1
D gene: TRBD1
CDR3 DNA: TGTGCCAGCAGCTCTCGGACAGGGGACGAGCAGTTCTTC
CDR3 protein: CASSSRTGDEQFF